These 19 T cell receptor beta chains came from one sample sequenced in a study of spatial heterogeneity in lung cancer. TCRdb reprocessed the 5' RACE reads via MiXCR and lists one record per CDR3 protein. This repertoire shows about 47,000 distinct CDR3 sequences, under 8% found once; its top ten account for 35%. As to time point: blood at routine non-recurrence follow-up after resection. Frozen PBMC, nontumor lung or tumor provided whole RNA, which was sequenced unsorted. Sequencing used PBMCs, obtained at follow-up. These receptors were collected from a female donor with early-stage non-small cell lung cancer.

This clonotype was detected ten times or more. The CDR3 region is CASSPPAETQYF. The CDR3 coding sequence is TGTGCCAGCAGCCCCCCCGCGGAGACCCAGTACTTC. The chain carries TRBV7-2 and TRBJ2-5; D not resolved. Per germline, CDR1 SGHTA and CDR2 FQGNSA. Between the trimmed V and J ends, which lost 5 bases and 5 bases, there was a span of 9 bases. CDR3 length: 12 residues.

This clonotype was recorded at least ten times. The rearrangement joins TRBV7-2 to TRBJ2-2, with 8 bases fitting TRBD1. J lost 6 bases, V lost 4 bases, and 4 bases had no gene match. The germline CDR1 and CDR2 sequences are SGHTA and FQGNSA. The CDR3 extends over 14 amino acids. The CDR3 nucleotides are TGTGCCAGCAGCTCCATACAGGGGGCCGGGGAGCTGTTTTTT. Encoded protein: CASSSIQGAGELFF.

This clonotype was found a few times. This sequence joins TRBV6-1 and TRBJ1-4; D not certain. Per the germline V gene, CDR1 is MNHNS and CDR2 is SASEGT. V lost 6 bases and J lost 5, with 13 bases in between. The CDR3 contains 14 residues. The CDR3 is CASSARHPNEKLFF. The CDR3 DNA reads TGTGCCAGCAGCGCCCGACACCCGAATGAAAAACTGTTTTTT.

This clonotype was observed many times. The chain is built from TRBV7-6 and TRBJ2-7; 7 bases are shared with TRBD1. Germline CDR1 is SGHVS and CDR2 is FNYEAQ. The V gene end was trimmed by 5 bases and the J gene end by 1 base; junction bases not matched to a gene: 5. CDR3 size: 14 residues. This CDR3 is CASSPRQGSYEQYF. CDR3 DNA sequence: TGTGCCAGCAGCCCTCGACAGGGATCCTACGAGCAGTACTTC.

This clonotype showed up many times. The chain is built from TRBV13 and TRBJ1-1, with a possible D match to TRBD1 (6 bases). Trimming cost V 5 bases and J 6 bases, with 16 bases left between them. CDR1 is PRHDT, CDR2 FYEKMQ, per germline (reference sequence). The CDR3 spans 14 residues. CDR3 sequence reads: CASSPGGRVPEAFF. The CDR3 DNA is TGTGCCAGCAGCCCCGGGGGCAGGGTCCCTGAAGCTTTCTTT.

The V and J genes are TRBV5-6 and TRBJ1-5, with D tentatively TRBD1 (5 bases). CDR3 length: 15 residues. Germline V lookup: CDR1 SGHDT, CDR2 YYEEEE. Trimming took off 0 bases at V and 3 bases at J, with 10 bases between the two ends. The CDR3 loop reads CASSLGDRDNQPQHF. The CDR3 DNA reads TGTGCCAGCAGCTTGGGAGACAGAGACAATCAGCCCCAGCATTTT.

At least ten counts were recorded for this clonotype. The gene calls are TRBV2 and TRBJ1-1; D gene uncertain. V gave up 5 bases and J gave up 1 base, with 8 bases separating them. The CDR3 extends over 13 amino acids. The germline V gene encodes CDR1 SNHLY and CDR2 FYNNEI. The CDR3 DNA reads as TGTGCCAGCAGTCAGGATAGGAACACTGAAGCTTTCTTT. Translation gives CASSQDRNTEAFF. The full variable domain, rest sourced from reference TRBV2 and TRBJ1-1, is EPEVTQTPSHQVTQMGQEVILRCVPISNHLYFYWYRQILGQKVEFLVSFYNNEISEKSEIFDDQFSVERPDGSNFTLKIRSTKLEDSAMYFCASSQDRNTEAFFGQGTRLTVV.

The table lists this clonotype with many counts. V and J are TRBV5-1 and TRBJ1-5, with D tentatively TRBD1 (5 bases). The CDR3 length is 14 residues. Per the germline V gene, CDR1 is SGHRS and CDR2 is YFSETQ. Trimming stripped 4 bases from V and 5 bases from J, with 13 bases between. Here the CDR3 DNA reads TGCGCCAGCAGCCCCTCGACGGGGGATCAGCCCCAGCATTTT. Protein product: CASSPSTGDQPQHF.

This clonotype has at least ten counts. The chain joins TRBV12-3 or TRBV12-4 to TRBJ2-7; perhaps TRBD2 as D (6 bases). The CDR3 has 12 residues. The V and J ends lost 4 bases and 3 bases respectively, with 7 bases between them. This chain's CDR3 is CASSSGGYEQYF. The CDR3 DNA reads TGTGCCAGCAGTTCCGGGGGCTACGAGCAGTACTTC.

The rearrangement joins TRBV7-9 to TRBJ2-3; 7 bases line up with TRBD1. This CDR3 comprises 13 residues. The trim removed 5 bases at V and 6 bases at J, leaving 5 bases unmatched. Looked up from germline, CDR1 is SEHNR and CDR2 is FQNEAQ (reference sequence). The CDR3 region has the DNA TGTGCCAGCAGCCCAGGGGGTCCGGATACGCAGTATTTT. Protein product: CASSPGGPDTQYF.

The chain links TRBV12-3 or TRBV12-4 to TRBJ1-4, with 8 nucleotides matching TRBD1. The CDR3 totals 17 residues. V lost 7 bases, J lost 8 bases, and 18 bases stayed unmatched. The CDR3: CASNARWTGSRYEKLFF. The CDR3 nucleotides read TGTGCCAGCAACGCCCGGTGGACAGGGTCAAGATACGAAAAACTGTTTTTT.

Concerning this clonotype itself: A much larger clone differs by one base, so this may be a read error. The CDR3 spells CGSSLDLTDTQYF. The CDR3 nucleotides are TGTGGCAGCAGCTTAGATCTCACAGATACGCAGTATTTT. The chain uses TRBV11-2 and TRBJ2-3; D is unresolved. Per the germline V gene, CDR1 is SGHAT and CDR2 is FQNNGV. This CDR3 is 13 amino acids long.

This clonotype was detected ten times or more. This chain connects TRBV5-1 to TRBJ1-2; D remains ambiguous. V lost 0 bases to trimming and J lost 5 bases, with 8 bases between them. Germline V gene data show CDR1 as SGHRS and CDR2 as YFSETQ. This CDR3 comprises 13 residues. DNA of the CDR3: TGCGCCAGCAGCTTGGAGTCAGGTTATGGCTACACCTTC. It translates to CASSLESGYGYTF.

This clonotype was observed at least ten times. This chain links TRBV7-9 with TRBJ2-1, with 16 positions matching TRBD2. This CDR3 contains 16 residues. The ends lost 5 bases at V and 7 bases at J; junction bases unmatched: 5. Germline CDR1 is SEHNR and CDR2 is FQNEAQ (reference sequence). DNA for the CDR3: TGTGCCAGCAGCCCCCCGGGACTAGCGGGGGGGAATGAGCAGTTCTTC. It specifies CASSPPGLAGGNEQFF.

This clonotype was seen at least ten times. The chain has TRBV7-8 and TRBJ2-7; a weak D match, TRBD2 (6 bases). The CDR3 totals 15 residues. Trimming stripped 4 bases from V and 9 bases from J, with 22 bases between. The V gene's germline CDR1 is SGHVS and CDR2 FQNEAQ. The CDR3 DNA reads TGTGCCAGCAGCTCCCGGGACTCGGGACTCGCTGGGCAGTACTTC. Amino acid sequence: CASSSRDSGLAGQYF.

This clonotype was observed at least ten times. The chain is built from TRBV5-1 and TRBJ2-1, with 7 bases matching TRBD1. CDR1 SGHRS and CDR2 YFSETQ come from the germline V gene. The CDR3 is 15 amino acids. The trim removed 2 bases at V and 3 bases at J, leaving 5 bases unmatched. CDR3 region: CASSLTGTDYNEQFF. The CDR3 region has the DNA TGCGCCAGCAGCTTAACCGGGACAGACTACAATGAGCAGTTCTTC.

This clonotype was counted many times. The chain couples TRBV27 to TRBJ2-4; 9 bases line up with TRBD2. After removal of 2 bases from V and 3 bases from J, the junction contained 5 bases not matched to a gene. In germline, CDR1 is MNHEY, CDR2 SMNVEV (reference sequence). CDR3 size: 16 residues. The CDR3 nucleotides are TGTGCCAGCAGTTTAGGGACTAGCCTACTCAAAAACATTCAGTACTTC. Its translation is CASSLGTSLLKNIQYF.

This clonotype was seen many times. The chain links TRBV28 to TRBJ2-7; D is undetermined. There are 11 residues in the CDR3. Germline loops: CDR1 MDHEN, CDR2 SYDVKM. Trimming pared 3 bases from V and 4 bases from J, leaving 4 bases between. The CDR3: CASSLTYEQYF. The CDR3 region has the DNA TGTGCCAGCAGTTTGACGTACGAGCAGTACTTC.

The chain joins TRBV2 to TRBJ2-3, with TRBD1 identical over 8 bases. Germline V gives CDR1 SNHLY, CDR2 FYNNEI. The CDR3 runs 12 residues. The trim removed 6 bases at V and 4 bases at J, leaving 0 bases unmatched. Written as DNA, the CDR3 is TGTGCCAGCAGGGACAGGGCAGATACGCAGTATTTT. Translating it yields CASRDRADTQYF. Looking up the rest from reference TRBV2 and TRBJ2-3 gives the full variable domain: EPEVTQTPSHQVTQMGQEVILRCVPISNHLYFYWYRQILGQKVEFLVSFYNNEISEKSEIFDDQFSVERPDGSNFTLKIRSTKLEDSAMYFCASRDRADTQYFGPGTRLTVL.